This TCR beta chain was captured by sequencing in a study of T cell responses to AZD1222 COVID-19 vaccine. Study-wide points: Vaccine-associated CD4 TCRs spanned spike, dominant at 160-218 and 743-854. It was only after the peak T cell response that any repertoires were sampled. Just a handful of people given AZD1222 tested seropositive at baseline.

The sample holds one count of this clone. The antigen remains unidentified. With 5 bases removed from V and 6 bases from J, the gap between germline ends came to 23 bases. CDR3 length equals 17 residues. Germline CDR1 reads SEHNR; CDR2 reads FQNEAQ (reference sequence). Sequencing was performed with immunoSEQ multiplex PCR; in TCRdb, only in-frame clones are kept and a portion is missing. The table shows some 97,000 clones, with roughly 86% occurring only once. The V gene is TRBV7-9, the J gene TRBJ2-1; D may match TRBD1 or TRBD2 (5 bases each). This sequence was found in an adult in good health. Sequencing was performed on peripheral blood, taken on day 0 of MenACWY control vaccination. CDR3 DNA: TGTGCCAGCAGCATAGGACCGGGACGGGAAAGAGTCAATGAGCAGTTCTTC. This translates into CASSIGPGRERVNEQFF.